What follows are 10 T cell receptor beta chains derived from one specimen sequenced in a study of Ad26.COV2.S vaccination and SARS-CoV-2 variants. Indicated treatment: over 15 received Ad26.COV2.S at low or high dose, single or two shots; a few received placebo; per-sample allocation not given. The samples date from day 63 after the first vaccine or placebo injection. TCRdb's copy holds only in-frame clones and misses some; the assay was immunoSEQ multiplex PCR. Counted here are some 420,000 clones, 88% occurring once; the ten biggest clones make up about 4%. Here the sequenced sample was peripheral blood, taken in a trial of Ad26.COV2.S vaccine versus placebo. These receptors were collected from a person aged 18-60 years who received the Ad26.COV2.S COVID-19 vaccine or a placebo.

The chain links TRBV29-1 to TRBJ2-2; D is unclear. CDR1 SQVTM and CDR2 ANQGSEA come from the germline V gene. V dropped 8 bases and J dropped 8 bases, with 12 bases sitting between them. The CDR3 loop spans 11 amino acids. Written as DNA, the CDR3 is TGCAGCCTTAGTTGGCGTGGGGAGCTGTTTTTT. Residues: CSLSWRGELFF.

V gene TRBV30 combines with J gene TRBJ1-2, with 7 bases identical to TRBD1. The CDR3 has 11 amino acids. Germline V gene sequence: CDR1 GTSNPN, CDR2 SVGIG (reference sequence). The trim removed 2 bases at V and 8 bases at J, leaving 2 bases unmatched. CDR3 residues: CAWSPGQGYTF. CDR3 DNA: TGTGCCTGGAGTCCGGGACAGGGCTACACCTTC.

The chain has TRBV28 and TRBJ2-5, with 7 nucleotides matching TRBD2. CDR1 MDHEN and CDR2 SYDVKM come from the germline V gene. This CDR3 comprises 13 residues. Trimming took 6 bases from V and 5 from J; bases not matched to a gene: 6. The CDR3 nucleotides read TGTGCCAGCAGGGGAGCGGGGATGGAGACCCAGTACTTC. It translates to CASRGAGMETQYF.

The chain uses TRBV7-2 and TRBJ1-2, with a possible D match to TRBD1 (5 bases). Germline CDR1 reads SGHTA; CDR2 reads FQGNSA. CDR3 length: 13 residues. V was cut by 3 bases and J by 3 bases, with 8 bases left in between. The CDR3 protein is CASSFKTDYGYTF. DNA of the CDR3: TGTGCCAGCAGCTTTAAGACAGACTATGGCTACACCTTC.

The chain employs TRBV10-3 and TRBJ1-1; the D is unclear. The CDR3 covers 16 residues. Germline CDR1 and CDR2: ENHRY and SYGVKD. The ends were cut back, 10 bases at V and 4 bases at J, with 25 bases in the middle. In nucleotides, the CDR3 is TGTGCCACCCATCGGGGTACGGCGAGGGAAGGCACTGAAGCTTTCTTT. Translation gives CATHRGTAREGTEAFF.

This clone appeared once. The gene calls are TRBV7-3 and TRBJ2-3; 10 bases agree with TRBD2. The CDR3 extends over 15 amino acids. V lost 4 bases, J lost 1 base, and 2 bases stayed unmatched. Germline values: CDR1 SGHTA, CDR2 FQGTGA. The CDR3 sequence: CASSSGTSGTDTQYF. The CDR3 bases are TGTGCCAGCAGCTCCGGGACTAGCGGCACAGATACGCAGTATTTT.

This chain joins TRBV27 and TRBJ2-1; TRBD1 or TRBD2 may be the D gene (5 bases each). Germline CDR1 MNHEY, CDR2 SMNVEV (reference sequence). The CDR3 spans 14 residues. V shed 5 bases and J shed 10 bases, with 18 bases lying between them. In DNA, the CDR3 is TGTGCCAGCAGTACGCCGGGACCCCCAAGAGAGCAGTTCTTC. Protein product: CASSTPGPPREQFF.

The J gene is TRBJ2-4, the V gene TRBV25-1; the match to TRBD1 covers 8 bases. Germline V gives CDR1 MGHDK, CDR2 SYGVNS. The trim removed 5 bases at V and 0 bases at J, leaving 6 bases unmatched. The CDR3 is made up of 16 amino acids. CDR3 sequence: CASSTTDRGAKNIQYF. The CDR3 DNA reads TGTGCCAGCAGTACAACCGACAGGGGAGCCAAAAACATTCAGTACTTC.

The rearrangement uses TRBV4-1 and TRBJ1-1; TRBD1 agrees at 7 bases. Germline-derived CDR1 and CDR2 are MGHRA and YSYEKL. CDR3 length: 15 amino acids. V trimming: 2 bases; J trimming: 5 bases; junction bases outside the gene matches: 8. The CDR3 spells CASSQSSGQWTEAFF. DNA for the CDR3: TGCGCCAGCAGCCAAAGTTCGGGACAGTGGACTGAAGCTTTCTTT.

This clone was detected a few times. Other DNA sequences from this sample encode an identical CDR3 as well. V gene TRBV28 combines with J gene TRBJ1-2, with 7 nucleotides matching TRBD1. There are 14 residues in the CDR3. The germline V gene encodes CDR1 MDHEN and CDR2 SYDVKM. J lost 2 bases, V lost 4 bases, and 4 bases had no gene match. The CDR3 DNA is TGTGCCAGCAGTTCGCCGACAGGGAACTATGGCTACACCTTC. Its translation is CASSSPTGNYGYTF.